The rows below give T cell receptor beta chains drawn from one sample of a study of vaccination effects on CD4 cells after COVID-19. No antigen has been identified for these receptors. TCRdb's copy holds only in-frame clones and misses some; the assay was immunoSEQ multiplex PCR. This sample carries 20,000 to 25,000 clones, around 70% of them seen once, and the ten largest clones take around 28%. The specimen was CD4+ T cells from PBMCs cultured with HCoV-NL63 spike peptides, collected before COVID-19 vaccination. The receptors come from a human donor who received a COVID-19 vaccine. CDR3s include the opening cysteine and the closing phenylalanine or tryptophan.

>TRBV11-2|TRBJ1-3
CASSLESGNTIYF
>TRBV28|TRBJ1-1
CASRPTGDRMNTEAFF
>TRBV12-3/TRBV12-4|TRBJ1-5
CASSLEGDQPQHF
>TRBV18|TRBJ1-5
CASSPFGGAGNQPQHF
>TRBV2|TRBJ1-1
CASSATDLNTEAFF
>TRBV24-1|TRBJ1-1
CATSRRPRGEASTEAFF
>TRBV27|TRBJ1-2
CASSLDRTNYGYTF
>TRBV19|TRBJ2-5
CASSNGGQETQYF
>TRBV6-5|TRBJ1-5
CASSPLRRRGQPQHF
>TRBV6-4|TRBJ2-3
CASSDVTGGADTQYF
>TRBV25-1|TRBJ2-1
CASSVSGGSYNEQFF
>TRBV7-9|TRBJ1-1
CASSLAGMNTEAFF
>TRBV28|TRBJ2-7
CASAPQGGGVYEQYF
>TRBV30|TRBJ1-5
CAWSPGTWGNQPQHF
>TRBV18|TRBJ2-7
CASSPSSSLGQGNEQYF
>TRBV3-1/TRBV3-2|TRBJ1-1
CASSQGQGWSEAFF
>TRBV19|TRBJ2-7
CASSMAMGGTRANEQYF
>TRBV30|TRBJ1-1
CAWTIPDRRDTEAFF
>TRBV30|TRBJ2-1
CAWKRAGGLGEQFF
>TRBV6-5|TRBJ2-6
CASSYSTGLGANVLTF
>TRBV19|TRBJ1-1
CASTPFGGATEAFF
>TRBV19|TRBJ2-3
CASRDRGATDTQYF
>TRBV5-1|TRBJ1-2
CASSLRKQGLGYGYTF
>TRBV7-2|TRBJ2-2
CASSSDTGELFF
>TRBV6-1|TRBJ2-7
CASSEAPRGGEQYF
>TRBV7-2|TRBJ1-6
CASSPVRQTNSPLHF
>TRBV19|TRBJ2-5
CASSIVGVGETQYF
>TRBV6-4|TRBJ2-3
CASSDSTGPTDTQYF
>TRBV11-2|TRBJ2-1
CASRRSSPNEQFF
>TRBV28|TRBJ1-1
CASSLPSALMWTEAFF
>TRBV11-3|TRBJ2-1
CASSLRGRKNEQFF
>TRBV10-3|TRBJ2-2
CAISGTGDTGELFF
>TRBV27|TRBJ1-6
CASRGPLNNSPLHF
>TRBV19|TRBJ2-2
CASSTRTDEHRGAVF
>TRBV3-1/TRBV3-2|TRBJ1-1
CASSHGPKNTEAFF
>TRBV19|TRBJ2-1
CASSKKPQILGAGHEQFF
>TRBV30|TRBJ1-2
CAWSRQGGYTF
>TRBV5-4|TRBJ1-2
CASSSSNYGYTF
>TRBV6-1|TRBJ1-5
CASSGQGAPYSNQPQHF
>TRBV27|TRBJ1-5
CASSLWGTASNQPQHF
>TRBV5-4|TRBJ2-1
CASSLDTGDEQFF
>TRBV5-4|TRBJ2-1
CASSLDHNEQFF
>TRBV6-5|TRBJ1-5
CASSYGGPPRPQHF
>TRBV11-3|TRBJ2-1
CASSLGYREQFF
>TRBV2|TRBJ1-2
CASSTGIGGYTF
>TRBV3-1/TRBV3-2|TRBJ1-4
CASSHRQGNNEKLFF
>TRBV4-3|TRBJ2-1
CASSQFTFTYNEQFF
>TRBV7-8|TRBJ1-1
CASSLFRRDTEAFF
>TRBV9|TRBJ2-1
CASSVDRGSNEQFF
>TRBV14|TRBJ2-7
CASSQDRALAEEQYF
>TRBV5-6|TRBJ1-2
CASSNTGQGTYGYTF
>TRBV7-8|TRBJ1-4
CASSFRGEEKLFF
>TRBV6-6|TRBJ2-1
CASRKGTGAYNEQFF
>TRBV24-1|TRBJ1-2
CATSDVPGTGGFYGYTF
>TRBV7-3|TRBJ1-2
CASSVDSGPRFYGYTF